This T cell receptor (beta chain) is from a study of blood T cell repertoires in COVID-19. Study information: The United States, Italy and Spain provided the acute and convalescent COVID-19 samples. The analysed material was cDNA or gDNA that came from T cells, B-cell-depleted T cells, or PBMCs.

TCRdb's table, derived via immunoSEQ multiplex PCR, lists solely in-frame clones and lacks some. The table lists fewer than 350,000 clones, about 86% of them singletons, with roughly 2.1% in the top ten. Trimming stripped 5 bases from V and 4 bases from J, with 15 bases between. Germline CDR1 is LNHDA and CDR2 is SQIVND (reference sequence). The CDR3 runs 14 residues. The V call is TRBV19, the J call TRBJ2-7; D is possibly TRBD2 (5 bases). The origin of this receptor is a woman under 40 who had recovered from COVID-19. The specimen was peripheral blood. The CDR3 loop is CASSFGSGAYEQYF. The DNA for the CDR3 is TGTGCCAGTAGTTTCGGCAGCGGAGCTTACGAGCAGTACTTC.